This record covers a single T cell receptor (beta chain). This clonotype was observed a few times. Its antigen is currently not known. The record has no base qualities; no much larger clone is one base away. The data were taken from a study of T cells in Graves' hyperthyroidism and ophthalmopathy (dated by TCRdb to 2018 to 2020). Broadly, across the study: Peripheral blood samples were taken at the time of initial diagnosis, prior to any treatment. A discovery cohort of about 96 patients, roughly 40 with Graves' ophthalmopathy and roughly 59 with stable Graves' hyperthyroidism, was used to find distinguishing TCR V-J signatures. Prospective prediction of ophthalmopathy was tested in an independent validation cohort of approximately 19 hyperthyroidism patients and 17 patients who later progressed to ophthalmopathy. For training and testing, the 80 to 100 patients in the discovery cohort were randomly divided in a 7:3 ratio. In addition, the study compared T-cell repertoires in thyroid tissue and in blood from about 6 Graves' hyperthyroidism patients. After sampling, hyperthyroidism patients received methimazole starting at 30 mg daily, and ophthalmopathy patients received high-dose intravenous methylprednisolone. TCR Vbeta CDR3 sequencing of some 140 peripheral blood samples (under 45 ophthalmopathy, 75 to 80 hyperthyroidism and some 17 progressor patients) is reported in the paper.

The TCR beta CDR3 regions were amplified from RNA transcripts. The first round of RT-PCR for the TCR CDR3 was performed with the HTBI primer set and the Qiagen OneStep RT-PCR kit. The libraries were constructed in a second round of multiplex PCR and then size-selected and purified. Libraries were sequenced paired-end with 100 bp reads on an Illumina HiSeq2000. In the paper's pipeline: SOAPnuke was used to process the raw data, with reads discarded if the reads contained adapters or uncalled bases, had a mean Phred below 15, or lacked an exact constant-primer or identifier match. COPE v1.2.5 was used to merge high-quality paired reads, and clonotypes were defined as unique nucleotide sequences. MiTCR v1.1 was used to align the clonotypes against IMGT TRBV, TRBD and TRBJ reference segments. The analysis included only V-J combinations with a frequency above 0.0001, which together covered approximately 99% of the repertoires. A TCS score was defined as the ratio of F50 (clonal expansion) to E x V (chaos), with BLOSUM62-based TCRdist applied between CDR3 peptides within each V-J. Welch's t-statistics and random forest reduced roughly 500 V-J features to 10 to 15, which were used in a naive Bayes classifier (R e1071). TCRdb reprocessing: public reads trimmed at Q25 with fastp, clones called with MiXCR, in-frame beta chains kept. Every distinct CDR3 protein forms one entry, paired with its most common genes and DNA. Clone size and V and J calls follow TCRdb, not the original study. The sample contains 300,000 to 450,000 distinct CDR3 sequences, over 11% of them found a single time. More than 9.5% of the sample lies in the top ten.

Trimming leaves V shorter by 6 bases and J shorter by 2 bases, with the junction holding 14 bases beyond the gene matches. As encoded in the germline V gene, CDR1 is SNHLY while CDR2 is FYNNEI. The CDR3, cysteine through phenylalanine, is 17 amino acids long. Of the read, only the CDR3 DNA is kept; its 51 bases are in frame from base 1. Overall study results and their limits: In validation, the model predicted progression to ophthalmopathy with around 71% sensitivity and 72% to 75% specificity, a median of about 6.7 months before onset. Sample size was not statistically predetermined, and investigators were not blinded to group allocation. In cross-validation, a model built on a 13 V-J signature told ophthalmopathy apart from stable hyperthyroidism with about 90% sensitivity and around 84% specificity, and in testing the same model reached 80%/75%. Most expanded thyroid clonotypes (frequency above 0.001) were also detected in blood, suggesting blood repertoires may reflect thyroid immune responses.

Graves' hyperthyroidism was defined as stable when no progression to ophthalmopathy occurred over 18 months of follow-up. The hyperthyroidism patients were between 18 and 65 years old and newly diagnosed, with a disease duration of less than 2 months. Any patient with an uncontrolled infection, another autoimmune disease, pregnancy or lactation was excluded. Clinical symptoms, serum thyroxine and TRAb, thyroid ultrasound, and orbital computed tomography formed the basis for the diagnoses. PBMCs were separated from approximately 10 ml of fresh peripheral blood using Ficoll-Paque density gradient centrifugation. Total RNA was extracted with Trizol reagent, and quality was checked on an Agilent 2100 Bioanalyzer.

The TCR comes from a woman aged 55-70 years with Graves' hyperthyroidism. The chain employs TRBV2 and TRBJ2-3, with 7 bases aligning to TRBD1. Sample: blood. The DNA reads TGTGCCAGCAGCCCGGACAGGACAGAGAATCCCACAGATACGCAGTATTTT. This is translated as CASSPDRTENPTDTQYF. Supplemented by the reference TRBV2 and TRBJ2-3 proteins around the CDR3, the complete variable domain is EPEVTQTPSHQVTQMGQEVILRCVPISNHLYFYWYRQILGQKVEFLVSFYNNEISEKSEIFDDQFSVERPDGSNFTLKIRSTKLEDSAMYFCASSPDRTENPTDTQYFGPGTRLTVL.